This T cell receptor beta chain emerged from a study of long-term antiretroviral therapy in people with HIV. immunoSEQ v3.0 was run at survey level. The assay was immunoSEQ multiplex PCR, and TCRdb's table has in-frame clones only and misses some. The sample lists some 23,000 clones; 76% were seen once. Source: unsorted PBMCs, taken 0.5 years after starting antiretroviral therapy. The clonotype was recovered from a woman between 35 and 50 years old with HIV.

DNA for the CDR3: TGTGCCAGCAGCCCCGACAGAAGCTATAGCAATCAGCCCCAGCATTTT. Protein: CASSPDRSYSNQPQHF. The V call is TRBV12-1, the J call TRBJ1-5; the table's D call, TRBD1, has no DNA check behind it. TRBV12-1 is a pseudogene locus. The CDR3 sequence is 16 residues long.